The next 5 T cell receptor beta chains were all read from a single sample in a study of cytomegalovirus exposure and HLA in healthy donors. Primers: 60 Vbeta forward and 13 Jbeta reverse. Produced via immunoSEQ multiplex PCR; TCRdb's table is partial and in-frame only. The sample lists more than 95,000 clones, 78% occurring once. The specimen was PBMCs. These receptors all come from a woman aged 35 to 49 in good health and CMV-seronegative.

The CDR3 reads CASSSRTSGGQETQYF. CDR3 nucleotide sequence: TGTGCCAGCAGCTCCCGGACTAGCGGGGGCCAAGAGACCCAGTACTTC. The V and J genes are TRBV11-2 and TRBJ2-5, with TRBD2 matching 13 bases. V dropped 4 bases and J dropped 1; count of bases not matched to a gene: 3. Germline lookup yields CDR1 SGHAT and CDR2 FQNNGV. CDR3 size: 16 residues.

The rearrangement links TRBV5-1 to TRBJ2-5; D might be TRBD1 (5 bases). Germline CDR1 reads SGHRS; CDR2 reads YFSETQ. V was pared by 1 base and J by 5 bases, with 6 bases between. This CDR3 region has 12 residues. The chain's CDR3 is CASSLKGETQYF. DNA for the CDR3: TGCGCCAGCAGCTTGAAGGGGGAGACCCAGTACTTC.

The chain carries TRBV19 and TRBJ2-3, with 13 bases fitting TRBD2. CDR1 is LNHDA, CDR2 SQIVND, per germline (reference sequence). This CDR3 is 12 amino acids long. Losses at the gene ends were 8 bases for V and 10 bases for J; bases not matched to a gene: 3. CDR3 sequence reads: CASSTSGRAQYF. Written as DNA, the CDR3 is TGTGCCAGTTCCACTAGCGGGAGGGCGCAGTATTTT. Complete variable domain (other parts from reference TRBV19 and TRBJ2-3): DGGITQSPKYLFRKEGQNVTLSCEQNLNHDAMYWYRQDPGQGLRLIYYSQIVNDFQKGDIAEGYSVSREKKESFPLTVTSAQKNPTAFYLCASSTSGRAQYFGPGTRLTVL.

This chain links TRBV28 with TRBJ1-1; 7 bases line up with TRBD1. This CDR3 spans 15 amino acids. Germline CDR1 is MDHEN and CDR2 is SYDVKM. J was trimmed by 6 bases and V by 8 bases; bases with no gene match: 15. The CDR3: CASQKDSTGIAEAFF. Here the CDR3 DNA reads TGTGCCAGCCAGAAAGACTCGACAGGGATCGCTGAAGCTTTCTTT.

The rearrangement links TRBV7-2 to TRBJ1-1, with D uncertain. CDR1 SGHTA and CDR2 FQGNSA come from the germline V gene. Trimming shortened V by 8 bases and J by 1 base, and 11 bases separated the two germline ends. The CDR3 runs 13 residues. The CDR3 region is CASFLLRNTEAFF. The CDR3 DNA is TGTGCCAGCTTCCTCCTTCGGAACACTGAAGCTTTCTTT.